The next 16 T cell receptor beta chains were all read from a single sample in a study of blood T cell repertoires in COVID-19. The data were produced by immunoSEQ multiplex PCR, yet TCRdb's version contains in-frame clones alone and is incomplete. Of 150,000 to 200,000 clones listed, about nine tenths are singletons. What was sequenced was peripheral blood. The receptors were sampled from a woman in her fifties or sixties who had recovered from COVID-19.

The CDR3 sequence is CASSSGKVFRLSGYEQYF. For the CDR3, the DNA is TGCGCCAGCAGCTCGGGTAAGGTTTTTCGGTTATCCGGCTACGAGCAGTACTTC. This chain joins TRBV5-1 and TRBJ2-7; no reliable D call. Germline V gene data show CDR1 as SGHRS and CDR2 as YFSETQ. Trimming left V 3 bases short and J 3 bases short, with 25 bases between. The CDR3 loop spans 18 amino acids.

This chain joins TRBV2 and TRBJ1-1; 7 positions agree with TRBD1. CDR1 and CDR2 from the germline V gene are SNHLY and FYNNEI. This CDR3 comprises 15 residues. Trimming took 5 bases from V and 1 from J; bases not matched to a gene: 7. The CDR3 protein is CASSQTRQGNTEAFF. The CDR3 nucleotides read TGTGCCAGCAGTCAGACTAGACAGGGGAACACTGAAGCTTTCTTT.

This clone was detected once. CDR3 sequence: CASSLGTGLNEQFF. In DNA, the CDR3 is TGTGCCAGCAGCTTAGGGACAGGGTTAAATGAGCAGTTCTTC. The chain joins TRBV13 to TRBJ2-1; 7 positions match TRBD1. The V gene's germline CDR1 is PRHDT and CDR2 FYEKMQ (reference sequence). V lost 0 bases to trimming and J lost 7 bases; unmatched junction nucleotides: 3. The CDR3 runs to 14 residues.

This clone was recorded once. The gene calls are TRBV12-3 or TRBV12-4 and TRBJ2-5, with D tentatively TRBD1 (6 bases). V lost 6 bases, J lost 5 bases, and 7 bases lay in between. The CDR3 totals 11 residues. CDR3: CASSQGETQYF. CDR3 coding DNA: TGTGCCAGCAGCCAGGGGGAGACCCAGTACTTC.

V is TRBV5-6 and J is TRBJ1-5; the D gene is possibly TRBD1 (5 bases). Germline-derived CDR1 and CDR2 are SGHDT and YYEEEE. There are 19 residues in the CDR3. Trimming removed 4 bases from V and 5 bases from J, with 28 bases in between. The CDR3 is CASSLTARDPVGRDQPQHF. CDR3 bases: TGTGCCAGCAGCCTTACCGCCCGGGACCCGGTCGGGAGAGATCAGCCCCAGCATTTT.

The J gene is TRBJ2-3, the V gene TRBV7-9; the D gene is possibly TRBD1 (6 bases). This CDR3 spans 14 amino acids. Looked up from germline, CDR1 is SEHNR and CDR2 is FQNEAQ (reference sequence). Trimming left V 8 bases short and J 0 bases short, with 12 bases between. The CDR3 DNA reads TGTGCCAGCTGCCCGGGACACAGCACAGATACGCAGTATTTT. It translates to CASCPGHSTDTQYF. Complete variable domain (other parts from reference TRBV7-9 and TRBJ2-3): DTGVSQNPRHKITKRGQNVTFRCDPISEHNRLYWYRQTLGQGPEFLTYFQNEAQLEKSRLLSDRFSAERPKGSFSTLEIQRTEQGDSAMYLCASCPGHSTDTQYFGPGTRLTVL.

V is TRBV27 and J is TRBJ1-2, with 9 positions matching TRBD1. J was trimmed by 12 bases and V by 6 bases; bases with no gene match: 14. Germline V gene data show CDR1 as MNHEY and CDR2 as SMNVEV (reference sequence). The CDR3 spans 14 residues. The CDR3 reads CASRRTGTGYAHTF. The CDR3, as DNA: TGTGCCAGCAGACGCACAGGGACAGGGTATGCGCACACCTTC.

J is TRBJ1-1 and V is TRBV5-1; 8 bases line up with TRBD1. This CDR3 region has 14 residues. Unmatched junction bases numbered 4, after V lost 6 bases and J lost 0 bases. The germline V gene encodes CDR1 SGHRS and CDR2 YFSETQ. CDR3 amino acids: CASNMDRVNTEAFF. CDR3 sequence (DNA): TGCGCCAGCAATATGGACAGGGTGAACACTGAAGCTTTCTTT.

The genes are TRBV10-1 and TRBJ2-7, with 7 bases aligning to TRBD2. The CDR3 is 17 amino acids. V lost 0 bases and J lost 0; bases outside the gene matches: 8. Germline V gene sequence: CDR1 WNHNN, CDR2 SYGVQD (reference sequence). CDR3 in DNA: TGCGCCAGCAGTGAGTCGGAGGGGAGGGCCCTCTCCTACGAGCAGTACTTC. Translated: CASSESEGRALSYEQYF.

J is TRBJ2-5 and V is TRBV4-2; D call uncertain. Trimming pared 0 bases from V and 2 bases from J, leaving 10 bases between. The germline gives CDR1 LGHNA, CDR2 YNFKEQ. The CDR3 covers 15 residues. As DNA, the CDR3 is TGTGCCAGCAGCCAAGATACCGTCTATCAAGAGACCCAGTACTTC. Its protein is CASSQDTVYQETQYF.

This chain joins TRBV28 and TRBJ1-5; no firm D call. V lost 7 bases and J lost 7, with 14 bases in between. The CDR3 runs 13 residues. Germline V lookup: CDR1 MDHEN, CDR2 SYDVKM. CDR3: CASTFPGGQPQHF. CDR3 nucleotide sequence: TGTGCCAGCACCTTTCCGGGCGGGCAGCCCCAGCATTTT. The full variable domain, in which reference TRBV28 and TRBJ1-5 provide the parts outside the CDR3, is DVKVTQSSRYLVKRTGEKVFLECVQDMDHENMFWYRQDPGLGLRLIYFSYDVKMKEKGDIPEGYSVSREKKERFSLILESASTNQTSMYLCASTFPGGQPQHFGDGTRLSIL.

The chain uses TRBV12-3 or TRBV12-4 and TRBJ2-2; perhaps TRBD2 as D (5 bases). V lost 2 bases and J lost 7, with 8 bases in between. CDR3 size: 13 residues. The CDR3 here is CASSLIAGGELFF. DNA for the CDR3: TGTGCCAGCAGTTTAATCGCGGGCGGGGAGCTGTTTTTT.

This rearrangement joins TRBV21-1 to TRBJ1-5. TRBV21-1 is given as a pseudogene. The CDR3 runs 15 residues. In DNA, the CDR3 is TGTGCCAGCATCGATACAGCGCGGGGCAATCAGCCCCAGCATTTT. Protein product: CASIDTARGNQPQHF.

This chain connects TRBV6-5 to TRBJ1-2, with 10 bases that match TRBD1. Trimming removed 2 bases from V and 11 bases from J; junction bases left unmatched: 2. The CDR3 is 12 amino acids. CDR1 MNHEY and CDR2 SVGAGI come from the germline V gene. CDR3 protein: CASSYGDRGYTF. In DNA form, the CDR3 reads TGTGCCAGCAGTTACGGGGACAGGGGATACACCTTC.

The chain has TRBV11-2 and TRBJ1-2; D unclear. The CDR3 runs to 13 residues. Germline V gene lookup returns CDR1 SGHAT and CDR2 FQNNGV. V was pared by 5 bases and J by 2 bases, with 9 bases between. CDR3 loop: CASSPGENYGYTF. CDR3 in DNA: TGTGCCAGCAGCCCTGGGGAGAACTATGGCTACACCTTC.

The V gene is TRBV18, the J gene TRBJ1-2; 7 nucleotides agree with TRBD1. With V trimmed by 2 bases and J by 4 bases, 4 bases remained unmatched. Germline V CDR1 and CDR2: KGHSH, LQKENI. There are 14 residues in the CDR3. CDR3 bases: TGTGCCAGCTCACCAGGGGACAGTACCTATGGCTACACCTTC. It codes for CASSPGDSTYGYTF.